This T cell receptor (beta chain) was profiled in a study of PD-1 blockade in classical Hodgkin lymphoma. On this clone itself: The antigen is not known.

Findings and caveats of the study: Compared with healthy donors, newly diagnosed patients reportedly showed lower baseline TCR diversity.

The CDR3 contains 15 residues. In germline, CDR1 is SGHNT, CDR2 YYREEE (reference sequence). The J segment lost 8 bases and the V segment lost 0 bases, leaving 7 bases of the junction unmatched. Produced via immunoSEQ multiplex PCR; TCRdb's table is partial and in-frame only. The sample shows 25,000 to 30,000 clones, almost 85% of them seen only once. Every patient had relapsed following autologous stem cell transplantation, and cohorts differed in brentuximab vedotin exposure. This specimen consisted of peripheral blood mononuclear cells (PBMCs), obtained before the second cycle of nivolumab. J is TRBJ1-4 and V is TRBV5-4; 7 bases agree with TRBD1. The TCR sequence derives from a human donor with classical Hodgkin lymphoma. CDR3 bases: TGTGCCAGCAGCTTGGAAACAGGGGTTGGCGAAAAACTGTTTTTT. This gives the protein CASSLETGVGEKLFF.